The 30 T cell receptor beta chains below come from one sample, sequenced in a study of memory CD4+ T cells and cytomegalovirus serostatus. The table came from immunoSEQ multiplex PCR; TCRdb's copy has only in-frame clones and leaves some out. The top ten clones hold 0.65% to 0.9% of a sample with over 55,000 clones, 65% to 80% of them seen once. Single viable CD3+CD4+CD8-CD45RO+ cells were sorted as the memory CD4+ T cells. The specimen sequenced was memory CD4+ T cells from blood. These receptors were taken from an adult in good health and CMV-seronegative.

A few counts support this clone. The CDR3 DNA is TGTGCCAGCAGCTTGAAGGACTACGAGCAGTACTTC. Its translation is CASSLKDYEQYF. V usage is TRBV5-4 and J usage is TRBJ2-7; D unresolved. The CDR3 runs 12 residues. V dropped 1 base and J dropped 3 bases, with 5 bases sitting between them. Germline CDR1 SGHNT, CDR2 YYREEE (reference sequence).

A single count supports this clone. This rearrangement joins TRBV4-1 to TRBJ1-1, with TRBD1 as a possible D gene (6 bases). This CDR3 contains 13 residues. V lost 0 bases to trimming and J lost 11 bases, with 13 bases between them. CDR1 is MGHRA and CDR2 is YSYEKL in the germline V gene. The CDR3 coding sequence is TGCGCCAGCAGCCAAGATCGGGGGAGGGGGGCTTTCTTT. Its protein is CASSQDRGRGAFF.

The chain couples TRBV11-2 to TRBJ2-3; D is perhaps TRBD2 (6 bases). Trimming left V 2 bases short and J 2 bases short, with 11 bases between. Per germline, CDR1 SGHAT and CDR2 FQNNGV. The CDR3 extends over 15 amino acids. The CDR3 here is CASSLRGAFTDTQYF. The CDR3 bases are TGTGCCAGCAGCTTACGCGGGGCCTTCACAGATACGCAGTATTTT.

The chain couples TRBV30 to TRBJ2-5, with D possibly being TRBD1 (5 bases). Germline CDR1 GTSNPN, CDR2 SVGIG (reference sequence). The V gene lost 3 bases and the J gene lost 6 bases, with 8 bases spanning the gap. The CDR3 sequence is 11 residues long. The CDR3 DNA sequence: TGTGCCTGGAGAGGGGAAAAGACCCAGTACTTC. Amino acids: CAWRGEKTQYF.

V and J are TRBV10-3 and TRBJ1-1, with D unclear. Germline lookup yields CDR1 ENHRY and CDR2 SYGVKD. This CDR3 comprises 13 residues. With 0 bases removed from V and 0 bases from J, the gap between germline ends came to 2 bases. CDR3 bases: TGTGCCATCAGTGAGTCGCTGAACACTGAAGCTTTCTTT. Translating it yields CAISESLNTEAFF.

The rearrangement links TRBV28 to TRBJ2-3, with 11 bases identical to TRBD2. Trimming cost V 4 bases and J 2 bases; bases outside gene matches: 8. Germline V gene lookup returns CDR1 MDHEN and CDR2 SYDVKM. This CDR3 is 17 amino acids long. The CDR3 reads CASSSPLGLADTDTQYF. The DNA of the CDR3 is TGTGCCAGCAGTTCCCCCTTGGGACTAGCGGACACAGATACGCAGTATTTT.

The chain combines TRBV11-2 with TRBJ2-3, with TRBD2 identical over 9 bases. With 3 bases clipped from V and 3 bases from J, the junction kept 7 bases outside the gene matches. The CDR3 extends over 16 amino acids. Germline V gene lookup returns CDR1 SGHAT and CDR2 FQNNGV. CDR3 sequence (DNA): TGTGCCAGCAGCTTTAGGGGACTAGCCCCAACAGATACGCAGTATTTT. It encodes CASSFRGLAPTDTQYF.

The CDR3 DNA is TGTGCCAGCAGCTTGGTAGAGGTCCAAGAGACCCAGTACTTC. It yields the protein CASSLVEVQETQYF. This chain connects TRBV5-6 to TRBJ2-5; D is unclear. Trimming left V 0 bases short and J 1 base short, with 7 bases between. Germline V CDR1 and CDR2: SGHDT, YYEEEE. The CDR3 is 14 amino acids.

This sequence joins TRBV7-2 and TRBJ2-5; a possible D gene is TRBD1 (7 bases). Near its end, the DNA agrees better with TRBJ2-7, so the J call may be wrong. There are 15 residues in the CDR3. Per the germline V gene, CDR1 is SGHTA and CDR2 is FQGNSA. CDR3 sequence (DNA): TGTGCCAGCAGCTTACGCGGGACAGAGACCTACGAGCAGTACTTC. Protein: CASSLRGTETYEQYF.

The CDR3: CASRAPGQGLYGYTF. CDR3 DNA: TGCGCCAGCAGGGCTCCGGGACAGGGGCTCTATGGCTACACCTTC. The chain has TRBV4-1 and TRBJ1-2; 10 positions agree with TRBD1. Germline assignment: CDR1 MGHRA and CDR2 YSYEKL. V was pared by 6 bases and J by 4 bases, with 8 bases of the junction left unmatched. This CDR3 is 15 amino acids long.

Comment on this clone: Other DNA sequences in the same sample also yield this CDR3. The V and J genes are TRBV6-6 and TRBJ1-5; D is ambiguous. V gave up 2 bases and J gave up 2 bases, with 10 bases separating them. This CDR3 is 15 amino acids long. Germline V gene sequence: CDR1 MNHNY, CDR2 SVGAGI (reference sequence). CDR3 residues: CASSYRVVGNQPQHF. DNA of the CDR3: TGTGCCAGCAGTTACAGGGTTGTAGGCAATCAGCCCCAGCATTTT.

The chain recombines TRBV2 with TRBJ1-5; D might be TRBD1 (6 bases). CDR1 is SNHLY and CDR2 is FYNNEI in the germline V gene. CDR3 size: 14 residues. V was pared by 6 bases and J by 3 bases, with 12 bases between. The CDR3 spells CASRSGVINQPQHF. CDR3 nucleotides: TGTGCCAGCAGATCAGGGGTCATCAATCAGCCCCAGCATTTT.

The CDR3 region is CASSRGQRNQPQHF. The CDR3 DNA reads as TGTGCCAGCAGTCGAGGGCAGCGCAATCAGCCCCAGCATTTT. The chain is built from TRBV7-8 and TRBJ1-5; D uncertain. The germline V gene encodes CDR1 SGHVS and CDR2 FQNEAQ. The ends were cut back, 6 bases at V and 2 bases at J, with 11 bases in the middle. This CDR3 is built from 14 residues.

Here the CDR3 DNA reads TGTGCCATCAGTGAGGGGCGTGAGGGGTCGCGAGAAGCTTTCTTT. This gives the protein CAISEGREGSREAFF. This chain uses TRBV10-3 with TRBJ1-1; tentatively, D is TRBD1 (5 bases). CDR1 and CDR2 (germline): ENHRY, SYGVKD. The CDR3 consists of 15 residues. With 2 bases removed from V and 8 bases from J, the gap between germline ends came to 18 bases.

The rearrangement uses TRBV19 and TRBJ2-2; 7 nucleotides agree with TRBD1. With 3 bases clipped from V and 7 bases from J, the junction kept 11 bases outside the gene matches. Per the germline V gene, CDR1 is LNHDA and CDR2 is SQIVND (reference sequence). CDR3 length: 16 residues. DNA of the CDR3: TGTGCCAGTAGTATGAGAGGGGCAGGGGGAGACGGGGAGCTGTTTTTT. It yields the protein CASSMRGAGGDGELFF.

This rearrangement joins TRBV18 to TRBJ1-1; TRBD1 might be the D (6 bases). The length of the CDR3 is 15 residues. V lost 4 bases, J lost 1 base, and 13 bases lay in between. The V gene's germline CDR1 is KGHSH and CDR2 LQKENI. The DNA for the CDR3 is TGTGCCAGCTCACGCCAGACAGGACAGAACACTGAAGCTTTCTTT. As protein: CASSRQTGQNTEAFF.

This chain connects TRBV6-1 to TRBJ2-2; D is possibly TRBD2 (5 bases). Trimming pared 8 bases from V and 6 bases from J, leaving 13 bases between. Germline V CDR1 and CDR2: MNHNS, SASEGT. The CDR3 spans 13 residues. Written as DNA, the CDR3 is TGTGCCAGCGGCGGACTTACACCCGGGGAGCTGTTTTTT. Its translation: CASGGLTPGELFF.

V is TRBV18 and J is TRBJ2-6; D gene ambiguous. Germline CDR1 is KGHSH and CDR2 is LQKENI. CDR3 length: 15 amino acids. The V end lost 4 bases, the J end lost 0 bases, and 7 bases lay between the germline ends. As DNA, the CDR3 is TGTGCCAGCTCACTTCCCTTCTCTGGGGCCAACGTCCTGACTTTC. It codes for CASSLPFSGANVLTF.

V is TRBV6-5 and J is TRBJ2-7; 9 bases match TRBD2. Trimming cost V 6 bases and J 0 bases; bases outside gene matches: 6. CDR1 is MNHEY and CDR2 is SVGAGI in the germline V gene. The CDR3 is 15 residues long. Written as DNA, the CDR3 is TGTGCCAGCAGCACCCGAGCGGGAGGCTCCTACGAGCAGTACTTC. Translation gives CASSTRAGGSYEQYF.

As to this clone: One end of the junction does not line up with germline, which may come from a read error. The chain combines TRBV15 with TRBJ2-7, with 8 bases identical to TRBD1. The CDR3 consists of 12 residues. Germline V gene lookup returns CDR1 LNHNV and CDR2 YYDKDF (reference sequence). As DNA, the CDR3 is TGTGCCACCAGCAGCGCACCTGGGACAGGCCACTTC. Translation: CATSSAPGTGHF.

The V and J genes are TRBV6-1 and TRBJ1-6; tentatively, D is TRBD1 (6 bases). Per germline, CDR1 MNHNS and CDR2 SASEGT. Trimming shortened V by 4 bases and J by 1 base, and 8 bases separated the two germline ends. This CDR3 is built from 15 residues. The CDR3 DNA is TGTGCCAGCAGTGCAGGGGCTTCCTATAATTCACCCCTCCACTTT. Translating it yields CASSAGASYNSPLHF.

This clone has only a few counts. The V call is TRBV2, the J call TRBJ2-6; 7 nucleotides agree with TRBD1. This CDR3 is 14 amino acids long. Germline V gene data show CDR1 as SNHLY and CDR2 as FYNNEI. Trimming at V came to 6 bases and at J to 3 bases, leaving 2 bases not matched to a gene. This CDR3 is CASRDRSGANVLTF. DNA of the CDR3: TGTGCCAGCAGGGACAGGAGTGGGGCCAACGTCCTGACTTTC.

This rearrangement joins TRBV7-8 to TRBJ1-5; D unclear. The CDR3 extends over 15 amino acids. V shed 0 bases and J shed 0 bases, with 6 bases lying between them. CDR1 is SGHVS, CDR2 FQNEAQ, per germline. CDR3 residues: CASSLAGFSNQPQHF. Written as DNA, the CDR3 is TGTGCCAGCAGCTTAGCAGGGTTTAGCAATCAGCCCCAGCATTTT.

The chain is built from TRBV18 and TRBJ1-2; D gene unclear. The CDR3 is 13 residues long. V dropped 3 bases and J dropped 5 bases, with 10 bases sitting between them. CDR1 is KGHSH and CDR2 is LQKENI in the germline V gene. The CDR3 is CASSPGQVYGYTF. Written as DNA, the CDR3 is TGTGCCAGCTCACCCGGGCAGGTATATGGCTACACCTTC.

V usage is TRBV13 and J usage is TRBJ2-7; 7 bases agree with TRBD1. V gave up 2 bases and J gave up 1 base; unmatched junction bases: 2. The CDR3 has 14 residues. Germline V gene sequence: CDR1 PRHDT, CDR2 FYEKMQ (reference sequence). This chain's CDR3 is CASSLNRGSYEQYF. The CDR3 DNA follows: TGTGCCAGCAGCTTAAACAGGGGTTCCTACGAGCAGTACTTC.

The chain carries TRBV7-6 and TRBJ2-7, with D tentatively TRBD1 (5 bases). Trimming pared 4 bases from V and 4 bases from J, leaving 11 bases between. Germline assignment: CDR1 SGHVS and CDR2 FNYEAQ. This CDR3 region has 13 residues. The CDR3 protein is CASSSLDSYEQYF. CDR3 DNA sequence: TGTGCCAGCAGCTCCTTAGACAGTTACGAGCAGTACTTC.

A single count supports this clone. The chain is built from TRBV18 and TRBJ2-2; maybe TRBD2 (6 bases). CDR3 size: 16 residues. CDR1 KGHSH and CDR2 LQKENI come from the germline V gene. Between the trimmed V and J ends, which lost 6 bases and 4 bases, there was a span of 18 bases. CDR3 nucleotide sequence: TGTGCCAGCTCCCCGGCGGGAAGAGGGAGCACCGGGGAGCTGTTTTTT. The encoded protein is CASSPAGRGSTGELFF.

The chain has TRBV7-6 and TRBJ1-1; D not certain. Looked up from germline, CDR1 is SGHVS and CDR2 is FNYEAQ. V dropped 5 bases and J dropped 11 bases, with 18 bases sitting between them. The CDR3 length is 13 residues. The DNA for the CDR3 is TGTGCCAGCAGCCCCTCTACCTCTATGGGGGCTTTCTTT. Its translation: CASSPSTSMGAFF. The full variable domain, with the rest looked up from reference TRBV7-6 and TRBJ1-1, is GAGVSQSPRYKVTKRGQDVALRCDPISGHVSLYWYRQALGQGPEFLTYFNYEAQQDKSGLPNDRFSAERPEGSISTLTIQRTEQRDSAMYRCASSPSTSMGAFFGQGTRLTVV.

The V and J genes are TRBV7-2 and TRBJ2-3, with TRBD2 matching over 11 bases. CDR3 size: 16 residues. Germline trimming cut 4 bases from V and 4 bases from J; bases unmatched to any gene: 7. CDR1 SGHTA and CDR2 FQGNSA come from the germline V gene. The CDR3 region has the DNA TGTGCCAGCAGCTCCCTAGCGGGGGGCTCCCCAGATACGCAGTATTTT. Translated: CASSSLAGGSPDTQYF.

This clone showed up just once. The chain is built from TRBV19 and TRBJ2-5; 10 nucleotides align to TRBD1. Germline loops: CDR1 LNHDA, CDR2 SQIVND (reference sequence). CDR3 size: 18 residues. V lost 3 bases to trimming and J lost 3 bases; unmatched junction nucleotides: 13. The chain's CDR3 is CASSIAPVLGTGEETQYF. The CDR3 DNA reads TGTGCCAGTAGTATTGCCCCGGTTTTGGGGACAGGGGAAGAGACCCAGTACTTC.